This T cell receptor (beta chain) comes out of a study of blood T cell repertoires in COVID-19 (dated by TCRdb to the early 2020s). With respect to the entire study: Samples covering the acute and convalescent phases of COVID-19 were provided by collaborators in the United States, Italy and Spain. The material from the prospective study consisted of cDNA or gDNA derived from T cells, B-cell-depleted T cells, or PBMCs. The dataset comprised deeply sampled blood TCRbeta repertoires from subjects exposed to, actively infected with, or recovered from COVID-19. A freely available public database, intended as a resource for researchers studying the immune response to SARS-CoV-2, is where the repertoires were released. The samples were drawn from the first 160 participants of the ongoing ImmuneRACE study and from 1,254 subjects provided by 6 global collaborators. A de-identified subject ID, COVID-19 status, age in years and sex were almost always included in the sample metadata. Where available, HLA class I and class II types were obtained from metadata supplied by the sample provider rather than from assay-based typing. Results and caveats for the whole study, not just this receptor: How much clinical and demographic metadata was included differed by source and by participant, and the metadata was provided uncurated.

In the prospective study, participants were 18 to 89 years old, resided in about two dozen geographic areas of the United States, and were enrolled through a virtual design. Cohort assignment in the prospective study relied on participant-reported clinical history from a screening survey and a study questionnaire. Exposed participants had been in contact, within 2 weeks of entering the study, with a person who had a PCR-confirmed or clinician-diagnosed case of COVID-19. Each participant in the prospective study had whole blood, serum and a nasopharyngeal or oropharyngeal swab collected by mobile phlebotomists. Over a roughly 2-month period, participants in the prospective study had the option of providing additional blood draws and questionnaires. Blood samples from the prospective study were shipped frozen or at room temperature prior to DNA extraction. Of note for this clone: The antigen it recognizes is unknown. No much larger clonotype is one base removed from it; base qualities were not supplied.

TCRbeta CDR3 regions were amplified from genomic DNA by means of the immunoSEQ Assay, a bias-controlled multiplex PCR. The paper's data handling went like this. Within the assay, amplification of reference gene primers was used to estimate how many nucleated cells each sample contained. To quantify the absolute abundance of each unique TCRbeta CDR3 rearrangement, sequence reads were collapsed and filtered. Productive Simpson clonality was computed per sample as the square root of Simpson's diversity index over productive rearrangements. Imported from immuneACCESS, the table was reduced by TCRdb to in-frame sequences with V and J called. These copies leave out some clones; in studies compared against another copy, an unresolved V gene accounts for under half, and the cause of the remainder is not known. The D gene and trimming were derived from the DNA, and the V and J assignments and clone size from that table. The sample has under 250,000 clones on record, over 70% of them singletons. The biggest ten clones account for about 2.9% of the sample.

Trimming removed 0 bases from V and 3 bases from J; the gene matches leave 5 bases unexplained. The CDR3 has 16 amino acids, counting the end cysteine and phenylalanine. Only the CDR3 part of the read is kept: 48 bases, read in frame from the first base. Via the germline V gene, CDR1 is SGHAT and CDR2 FQNNGV. Sequencing was performed on PBMCs or T cells enriched from blood (not recorded which). The TCR was taken from a woman in her forties who had been exposed to COVID-19. The chain links TRBV11-2 with TRBJ2-3, with 8 middle bases fitting TRBD2. The DNA reads TGTGCCAGCAGCTTAGATCGTGCGGGGGGAACAGATACGCAGTATTTT. Its coded protein is CASSLDRAGGTDTQYF.